This TCR beta chain was captured in a study of T cell responses to AZD1222 COVID-19 vaccine (dated by TCRdb to the early 2020s). Background for the entire study: A total of about 250 trial participants underwent TCR sequencing, of whom 200 to 220 had received two doses of AZD1222 and 26 had received two doses of the MenACWY control vaccine. Enrollment into the trials was organized by age into subgroups of 18-55, 56-69 and 70-plus years, and those subgroups contained about 160, 30 and 59 TCR-sequenced participants, respectively. Results and caveats for the whole study, not just this receptor: The whole spike protein was spanned by vaccine-associated CD4 TCRs, and dominant responses were seen in regions 160-218 and 743-854. Participants were mostly white British, with more females than males. The authors suggested clonal diversity may have been underestimated. Because no day 14 peak-response samples were available, repertoires were characterized only after the peak T cell response. In the small 56-69-year group, the increase in depth fell short of significance, most likely because of low power. Spike-specific TCR breadth and depth rose significantly after two AZD1222 doses compared with day 0 and with MenACWY recipients. Epitopes outside the regions mutated in the B.1.351 and B.1.1.7 variants were reportedly recognized by nearly half of the unique spike-specific TCRs. Conclusions about previously exposed vaccinees were limited because only a handful of AZD1222 recipients were SARS-CoV-2 seropositive at baseline.

The CDR3 regions of human TCRbeta chains were subjected to immunosequencing. Per the original workflow: Repertoire TCRs were matched against a reference library of SARS-CoV-2-specific TCRs generated with the MIRA antigen-specificity platform. Breadth meant the fraction of unique TCRs that were SARS-CoV-2-associated, whereas depth meant the fraction of total T cells that were SARS-CoV-2-associated. Each spike-specific TCR was assigned to its reactive spike region and to a CD4 or CD8 class using the MIRA data. Log10-transformed breadth and depth values were compared by one-way ANOVA with Sidak's multiple comparisons tests. TCRdb stores this immuneACCESS table with in-frame sequences only. Part of the clones is absent; in the studies checked, under half of the shortfall reflects unresolved V genes, and no reason is known for the rest. V and J calls and clone size come straight from that table; D and trimming were deduced from the DNA. The sample table shows approximately 140,000 clones, and approximately 92% are seen once. Of the sample, approximately 2.1% is held by the ten largest clones.

This sample's time point label indicates: about 28 days (+/-7) after the second vaccine dose. AZD1222 recipients with second doses at about 4 weeks or about 12 weeks were pooled, because spike-specific TCR depth and breadth did not differ between schedules. Samples from vaccinated people were obtained from the UK trials COV001 and COV002, which included a single-blind randomized controlled phase 2/3 trial of AZD1222 (ChAdOx1 nCoV-19) in healthy adults. Trial participant PBMC samples were collected at day 0 and day 28 after the second dose for TCRbeta chain sequencing. The junction shows trimming of 4 bases on V and 8 bases on J, and the gene matches do not reach 5 bases of it. The CDR3 runs 13 residues from the cysteine to the phenylalanine. Of the read, only the CDR3 DNA is kept; its 39 bases are in frame from base 1. The germline V gene yields SGHTA for CDR1 and FQGNSA for CDR2. This clone was seen a single time. Its specific antigen is unknown. There are no base qualities to consult, and no much larger clone falls within one base.

The input for sequencing was peripheral blood, taken 28 days after the second AZD1222 dose. The chain is made from TRBV7-2 and TRBJ2-1; the central 7 bases match TRBD1. This clonotype was obtained from an adult who received the AZD1222 COVID-19 vaccine. The CDR3 protein sequence reads: CASSSRGRHEQFF. The DNA reads TGTGCCAGCAGCTCTAGGGGGCGCCATGAGCAGTTCTTC.